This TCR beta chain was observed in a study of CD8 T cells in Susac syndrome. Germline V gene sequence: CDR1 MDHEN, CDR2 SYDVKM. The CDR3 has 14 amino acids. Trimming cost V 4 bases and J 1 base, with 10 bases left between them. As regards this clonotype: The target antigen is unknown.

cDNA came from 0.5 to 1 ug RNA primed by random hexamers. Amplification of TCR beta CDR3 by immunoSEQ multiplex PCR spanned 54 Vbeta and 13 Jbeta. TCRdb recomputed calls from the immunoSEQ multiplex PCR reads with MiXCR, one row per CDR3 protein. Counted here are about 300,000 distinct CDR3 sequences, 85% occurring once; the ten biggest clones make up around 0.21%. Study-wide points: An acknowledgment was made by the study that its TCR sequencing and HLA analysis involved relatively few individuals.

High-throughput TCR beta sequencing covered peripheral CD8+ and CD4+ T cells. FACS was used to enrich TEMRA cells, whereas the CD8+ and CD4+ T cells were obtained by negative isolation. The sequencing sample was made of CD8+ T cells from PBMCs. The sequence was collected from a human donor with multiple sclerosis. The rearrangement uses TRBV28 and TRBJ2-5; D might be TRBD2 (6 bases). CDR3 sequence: CASSWGVLQETQYF. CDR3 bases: TGTGCCAGCAGTTGGGGGGTCCTCCAAGAGACCCAGTACTTC.